The clone carrying this T cell receptor (beta chain) was counted only a few times. The record originates from a study of T cell changes during pregnancy in multiple sclerosis. The ends lost 5 bases at V and 6 bases at J; junction bases unmatched: 5. CDR1 is MNHEY and CDR2 is SMNVEV in the germline V gene (reference sequence). CDR3 length: 14 residues. Assay used: immunoSEQ multiplex PCR; TCRdb lists only in-frame clones, some missing. This sample has fewer than 50,000 clones; 90% to 95% occur once, and the top ten carry 8.1%. V gene TRBV27 combines with J gene TRBJ1-5; 9 bases are a match to TRBD1. The clonotype comes from a female donor with multiple sclerosis, enrolled in a pregnancy study. The source was CD8+ T cells from peripheral blood mononuclear cells, collected in the third trimester of pregnancy. This CDR3 is CASSHGTGLQPQHF. The CDR3 bases are TGTGCCAGCAGTCACGGGACAGGGCTTCAGCCCCAGCATTTT.